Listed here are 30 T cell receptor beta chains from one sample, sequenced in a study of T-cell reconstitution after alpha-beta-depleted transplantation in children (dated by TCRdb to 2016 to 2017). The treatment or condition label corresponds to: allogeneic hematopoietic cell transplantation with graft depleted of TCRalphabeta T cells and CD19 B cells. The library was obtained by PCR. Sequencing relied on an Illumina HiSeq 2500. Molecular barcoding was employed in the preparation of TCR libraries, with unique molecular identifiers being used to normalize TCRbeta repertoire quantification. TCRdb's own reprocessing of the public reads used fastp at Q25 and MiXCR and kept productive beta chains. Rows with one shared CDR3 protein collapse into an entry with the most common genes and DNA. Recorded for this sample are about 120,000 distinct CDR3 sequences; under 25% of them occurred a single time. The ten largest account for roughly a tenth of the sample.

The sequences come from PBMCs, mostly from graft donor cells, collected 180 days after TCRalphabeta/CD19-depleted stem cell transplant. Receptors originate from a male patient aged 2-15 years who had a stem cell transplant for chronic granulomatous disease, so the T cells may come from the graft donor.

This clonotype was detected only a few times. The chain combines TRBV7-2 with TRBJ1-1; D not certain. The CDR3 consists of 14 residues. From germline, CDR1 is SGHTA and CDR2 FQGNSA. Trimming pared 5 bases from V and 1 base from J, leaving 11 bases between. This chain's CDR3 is CASSPGHSNTEAFF. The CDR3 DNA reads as TGTGCCAGCAGCCCGGGCCATTCGAACACTGAAGCTTTCTTT.

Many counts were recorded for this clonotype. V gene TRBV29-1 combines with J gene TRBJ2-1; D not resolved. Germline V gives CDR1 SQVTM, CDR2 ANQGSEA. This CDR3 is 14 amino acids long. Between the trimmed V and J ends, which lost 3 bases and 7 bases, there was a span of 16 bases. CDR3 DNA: TGCAGCGTTGAGGTTTTTCGAACCAGAAATGAGCAGTTCTTC. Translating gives CSVEVFRTRNEQFF.

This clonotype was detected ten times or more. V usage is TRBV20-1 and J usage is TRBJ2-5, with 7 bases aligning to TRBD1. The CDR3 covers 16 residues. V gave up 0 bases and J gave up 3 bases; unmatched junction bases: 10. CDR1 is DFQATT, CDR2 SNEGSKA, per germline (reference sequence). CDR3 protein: CSARDRDGTAEETQYF. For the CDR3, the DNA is TGCAGTGCTAGAGATCGAGATGGGACAGCCGAAGAGACCCAGTACTTC.

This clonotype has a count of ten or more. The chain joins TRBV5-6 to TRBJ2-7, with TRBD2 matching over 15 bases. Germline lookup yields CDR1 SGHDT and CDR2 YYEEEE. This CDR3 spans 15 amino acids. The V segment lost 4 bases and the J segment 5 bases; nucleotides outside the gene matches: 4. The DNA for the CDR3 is TGTGCCAGCAGCCCGGGACTAGCGGGAGGTAACGAGCAGTACTTC. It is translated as CASSPGLAGGNEQYF.

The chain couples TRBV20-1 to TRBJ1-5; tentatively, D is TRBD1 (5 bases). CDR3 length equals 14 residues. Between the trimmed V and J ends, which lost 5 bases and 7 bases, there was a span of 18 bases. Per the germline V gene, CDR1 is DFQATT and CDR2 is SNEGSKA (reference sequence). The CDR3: CSAGAKNSGQPQHF. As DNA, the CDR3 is TGCAGTGCTGGGGCCAAAAACTCTGGGCAGCCCCAGCATTTT.

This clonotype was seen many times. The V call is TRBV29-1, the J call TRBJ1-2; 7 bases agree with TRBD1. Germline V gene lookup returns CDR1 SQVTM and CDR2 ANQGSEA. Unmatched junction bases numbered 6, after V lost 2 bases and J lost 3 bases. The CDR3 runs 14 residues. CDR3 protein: CSVEPDRSDYGYTF. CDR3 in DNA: TGCAGCGTTGAACCGGACAGGTCGGACTATGGCTACACCTTC.

The CDR3 sequence is CASRLSGGPPDTQYF. The DNA of the CDR3 is TGTGCCAGCAGACTATCGGGAGGGCCCCCAGATACGCAGTATTTT. The chain links TRBV28 to TRBJ2-3; 8 nucleotides line up with TRBD2. The CDR3 runs to 15 residues. Germline V gene data show CDR1 as MDHEN and CDR2 as SYDVKM. The V segment lost 6 bases and the J segment 4 bases; nucleotides outside the gene matches: 9.

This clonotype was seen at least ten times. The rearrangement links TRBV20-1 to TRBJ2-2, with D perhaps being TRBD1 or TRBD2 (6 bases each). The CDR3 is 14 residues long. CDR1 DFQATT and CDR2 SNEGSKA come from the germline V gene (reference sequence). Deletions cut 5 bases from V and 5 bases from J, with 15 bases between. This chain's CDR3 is CSAYIGGPTGELFF. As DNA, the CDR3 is TGCAGTGCTTACATCGGGGGCCCTACCGGGGAGCTGTTTTTT.

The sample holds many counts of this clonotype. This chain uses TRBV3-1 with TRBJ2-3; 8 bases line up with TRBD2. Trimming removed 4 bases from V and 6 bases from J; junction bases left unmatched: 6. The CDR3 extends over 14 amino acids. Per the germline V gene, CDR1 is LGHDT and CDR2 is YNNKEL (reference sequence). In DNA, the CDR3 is TGTGCCAGCAGCCCACGACTAGCGCCGGATACGCAGTATTTT. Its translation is CASSPRLAPDTQYF.

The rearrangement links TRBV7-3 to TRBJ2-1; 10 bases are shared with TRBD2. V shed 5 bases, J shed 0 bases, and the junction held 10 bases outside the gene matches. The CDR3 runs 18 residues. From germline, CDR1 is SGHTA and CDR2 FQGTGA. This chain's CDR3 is CASSLRTSGGFSYNEQFF. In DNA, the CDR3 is TGTGCCAGCAGCCTCAGGACTAGCGGAGGGTTCTCCTACAATGAGCAGTTCTTC.

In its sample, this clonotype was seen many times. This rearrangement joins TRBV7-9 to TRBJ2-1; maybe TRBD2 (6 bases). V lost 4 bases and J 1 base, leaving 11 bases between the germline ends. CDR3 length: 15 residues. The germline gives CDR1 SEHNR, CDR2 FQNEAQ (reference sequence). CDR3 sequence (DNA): TGTGCCAGCAGCTCCGTGCGGGGTTCCTACAATGAGCAGTTCTTC. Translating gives CASSSVRGSYNEQFF.

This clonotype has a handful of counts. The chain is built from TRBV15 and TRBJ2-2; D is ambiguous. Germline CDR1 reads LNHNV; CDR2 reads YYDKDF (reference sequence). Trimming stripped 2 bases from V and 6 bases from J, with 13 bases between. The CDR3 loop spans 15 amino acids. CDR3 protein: CATSRPVLNSGELFF. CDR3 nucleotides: TGTGCCACCAGCAGACCCGTACTGAATTCCGGGGAGCTGTTTTTT.

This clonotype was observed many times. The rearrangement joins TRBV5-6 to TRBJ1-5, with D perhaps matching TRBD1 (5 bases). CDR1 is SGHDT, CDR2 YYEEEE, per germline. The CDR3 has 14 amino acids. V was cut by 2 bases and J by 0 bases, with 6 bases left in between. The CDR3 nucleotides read TGTGCCAGCAGCTTTCAGGGTAGCAATCAGCCCCAGCATTTT. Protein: CASSFQGSNQPQHF. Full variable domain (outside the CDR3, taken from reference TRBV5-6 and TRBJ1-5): DAGVTQSPTHLIKTRGQQVTLRCSPKSGHDTVSWYQQALGQGPQFIFQYYEEEERQRGNFPDRFSGHQFPNYSSELNVNALLLGDSALYLCASSFQGSNQPQHFGDGTRLSIL.

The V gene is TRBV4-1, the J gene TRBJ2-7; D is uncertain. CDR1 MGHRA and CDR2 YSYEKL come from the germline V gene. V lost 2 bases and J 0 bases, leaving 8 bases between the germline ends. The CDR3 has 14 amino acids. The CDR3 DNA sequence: TGCGCCAGCAGCCAAAGAGGCAACTCCTACGAGCAGTACTTC. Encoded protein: CASSQRGNSYEQYF.

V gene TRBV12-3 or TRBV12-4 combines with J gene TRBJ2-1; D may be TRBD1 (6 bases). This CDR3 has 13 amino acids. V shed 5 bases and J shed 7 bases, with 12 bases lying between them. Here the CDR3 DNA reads TGTGCCAGCAGTATAACAGGGATAAATGAGCAGTTCTTC. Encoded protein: CASSITGINEQFF.

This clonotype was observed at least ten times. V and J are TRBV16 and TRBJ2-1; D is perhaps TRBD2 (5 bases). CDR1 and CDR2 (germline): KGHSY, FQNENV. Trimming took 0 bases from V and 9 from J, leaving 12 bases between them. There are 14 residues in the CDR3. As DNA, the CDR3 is TGTGCCAGCAGCCAATCGATTCTAGCTGTTGAGCAGTTCTTC. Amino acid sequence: CASSQSILAVEQFF. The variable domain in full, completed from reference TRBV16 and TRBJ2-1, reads GEEVAQTPKHLVRGEGQKAKLYCAPIKGHSYVFWYQQVLKNEFKFLISFQNENVFDETGMPKERFSAKCLPNSPCSLEIQATKLEDSAVYFCASSQSILAVEQFFGPGTRLTVL.

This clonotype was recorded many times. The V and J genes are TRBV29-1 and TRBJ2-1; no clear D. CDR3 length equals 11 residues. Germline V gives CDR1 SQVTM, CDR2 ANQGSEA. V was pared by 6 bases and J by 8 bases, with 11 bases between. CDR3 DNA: TGCAGCGTCGGTACCTGGGATGAGCAGTTCTTC. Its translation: CSVGTWDEQFF.

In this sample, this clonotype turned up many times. The chain's CDR3 is CSASVLGSYDTQYF. The CDR3 DNA sequence: TGCAGTGCTAGCGTTCTCGGTTCTTACGATACGCAGTATTTT. The chain recombines TRBV20-1 with TRBJ2-3; D ambiguous. The CDR3 loop spans 14 amino acids. V lost 3 bases to trimming and J lost 6 bases, with 16 bases between them. Germline loops: CDR1 DFQATT, CDR2 SNEGSKA (reference sequence).

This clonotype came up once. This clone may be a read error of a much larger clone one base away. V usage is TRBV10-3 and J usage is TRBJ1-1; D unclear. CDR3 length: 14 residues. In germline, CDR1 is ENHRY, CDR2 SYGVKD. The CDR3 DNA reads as TGTGCCACCAGTGAACGGGCAGAAGGACGTGAAGCTTTCTTT. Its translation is CATSERAEGREAFF.

This chain's CDR3 is CASSPQGASTDTQYF. The CDR3 region has the DNA TGTGCCAGCAGTCCGCAAGGAGCTAGCACAGATACGCAGTATTTT. The chain links TRBV12-3 or TRBV12-4 to TRBJ2-3; D uncertain. Trimming stripped 5 bases from V and 0 bases from J, with 12 bases between. The CDR3 loop spans 15 amino acids.

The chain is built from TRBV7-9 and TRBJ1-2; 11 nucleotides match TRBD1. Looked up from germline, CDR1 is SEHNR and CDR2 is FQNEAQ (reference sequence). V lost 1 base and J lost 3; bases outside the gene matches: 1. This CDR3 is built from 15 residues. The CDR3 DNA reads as TGTGCCAGCAGCTTAGGGACAGGGGGCGACTATGGCTACACCTTC. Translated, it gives CASSLGTGGDYGYTF.

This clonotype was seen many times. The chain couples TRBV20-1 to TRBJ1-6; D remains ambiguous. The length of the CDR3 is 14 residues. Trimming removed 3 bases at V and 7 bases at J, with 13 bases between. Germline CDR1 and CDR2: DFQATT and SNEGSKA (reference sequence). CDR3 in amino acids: CSARFRGLNSPLHF. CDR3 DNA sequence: TGCAGTGCTAGGTTTCGCGGTTTAAATTCACCCCTCCACTTT.

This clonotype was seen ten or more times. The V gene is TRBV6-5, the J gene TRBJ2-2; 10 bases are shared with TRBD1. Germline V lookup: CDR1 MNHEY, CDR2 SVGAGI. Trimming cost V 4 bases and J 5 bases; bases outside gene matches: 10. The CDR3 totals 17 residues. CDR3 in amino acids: CASSSLSGQGPTGELFF. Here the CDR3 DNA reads TGTGCCAGCAGTTCTCTTTCGGGACAGGGGCCGACCGGGGAGCTGTTTTTT.

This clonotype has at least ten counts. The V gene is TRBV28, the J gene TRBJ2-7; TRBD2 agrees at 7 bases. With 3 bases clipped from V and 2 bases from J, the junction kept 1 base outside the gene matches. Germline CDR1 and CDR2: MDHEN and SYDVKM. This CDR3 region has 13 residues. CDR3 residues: CASSLLAAYEQYF. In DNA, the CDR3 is TGTGCCAGCAGTTTGCTAGCGGCCTACGAGCAGTACTTC.

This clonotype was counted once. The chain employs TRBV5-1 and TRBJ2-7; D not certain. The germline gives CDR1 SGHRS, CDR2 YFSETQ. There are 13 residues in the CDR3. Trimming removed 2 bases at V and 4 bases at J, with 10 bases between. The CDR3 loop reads CASSLGSKYEQYF. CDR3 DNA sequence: TGCGCCAGCAGCTTAGGCAGTAAGTACGAGCAGTACTTC.

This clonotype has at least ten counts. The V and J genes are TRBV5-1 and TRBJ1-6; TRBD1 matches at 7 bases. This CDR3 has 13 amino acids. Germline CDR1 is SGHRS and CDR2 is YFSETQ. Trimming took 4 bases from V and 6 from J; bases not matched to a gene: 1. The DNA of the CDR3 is TGCGCCAGCAGCAACAGGGGTAATTCACCCCTCCACTTT. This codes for CASSNRGNSPLHF.

The CDR3 bases are TGCGCCAGCAGCTTGGTTCAGGGACAGTCCTACGAGCAGTACTTC. Its translation: CASSLVQGQSYEQYF. The chain joins TRBV5-1 to TRBJ2-7; TRBD1 aligns across 7 bases. The germline V gene has CDR1 SGHRS and CDR2 YFSETQ. The CDR3 is 15 residues long. Germline trimming cut 0 bases from V and 1 base from J; bases unmatched to any gene: 4.

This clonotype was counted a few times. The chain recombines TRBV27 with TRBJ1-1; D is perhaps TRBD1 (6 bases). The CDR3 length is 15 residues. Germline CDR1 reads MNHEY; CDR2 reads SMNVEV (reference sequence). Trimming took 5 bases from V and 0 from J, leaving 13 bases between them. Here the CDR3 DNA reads TGTGCCAGCAGTGTCTACAGGGACCTGAACACTGAAGCTTTCTTT. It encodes CASSVYRDLNTEAFF.

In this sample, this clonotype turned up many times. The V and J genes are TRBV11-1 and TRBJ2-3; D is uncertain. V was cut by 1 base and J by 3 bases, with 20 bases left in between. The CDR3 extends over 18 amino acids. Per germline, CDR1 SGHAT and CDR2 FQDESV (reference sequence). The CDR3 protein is CASSLVVGIASPTDTQYF. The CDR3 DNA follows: TGTGCCAGCAGCTTAGTTGTTGGCATCGCGAGCCCTACAGATACGCAGTATTTT.

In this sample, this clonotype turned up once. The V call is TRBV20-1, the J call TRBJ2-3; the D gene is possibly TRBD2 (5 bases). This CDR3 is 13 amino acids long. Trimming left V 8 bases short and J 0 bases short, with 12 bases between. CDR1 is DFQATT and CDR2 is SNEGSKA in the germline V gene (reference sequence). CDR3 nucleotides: TGCAGTTCGAGGAGGCCTAGCACAGATACGCAGTATTTT. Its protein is CSSRRPSTDTQYF.